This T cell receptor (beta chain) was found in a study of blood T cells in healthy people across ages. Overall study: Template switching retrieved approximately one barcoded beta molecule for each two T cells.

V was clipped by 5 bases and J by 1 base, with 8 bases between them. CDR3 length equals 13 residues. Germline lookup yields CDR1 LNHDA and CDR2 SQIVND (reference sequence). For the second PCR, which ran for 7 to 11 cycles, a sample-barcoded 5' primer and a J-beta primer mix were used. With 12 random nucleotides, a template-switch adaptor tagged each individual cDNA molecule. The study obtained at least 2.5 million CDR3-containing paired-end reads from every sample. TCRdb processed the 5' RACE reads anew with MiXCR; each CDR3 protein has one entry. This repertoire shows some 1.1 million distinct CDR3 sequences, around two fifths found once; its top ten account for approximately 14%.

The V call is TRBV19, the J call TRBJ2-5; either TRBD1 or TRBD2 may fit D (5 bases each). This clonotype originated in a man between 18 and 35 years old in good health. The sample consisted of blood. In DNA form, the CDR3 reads TGTGCCAGTAGTGGGGACGTCCAAGAGACCCAGTACTTC. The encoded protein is CASSGDVQETQYF.